This is a list of T cell receptor beta chains from one sample in a study of blood T cells in healthy people across ages. A single record per CDR3 protein comes from TCRdb applying MiXCR to the 5' RACE reads. There are approximately 780,000 distinct CDR3 sequences in the sample; approximately 24% occur only once, and 2.5% to 3.5% lies in the top ten. The same data also contributed to another study, on T cells of mothers and their children.

Specimen: blood. All receptors derive from a boy between 10 and 17 years old in good health. Both conserved end residues are part of each CDR3. D genes are given only for firm matches. Size is omitted from some rows. Given values are once, few, many or a class for expanded clones.

clone size	V gene	J gene	D gene	CDR3 protein	CDR3 DNA
.	TRBV5-6	TRBJ2-3	.	CASSLAVSSSTDTQYF	TGTGCCAGCAGCTTGGCGGTGTCTAGCAGCACAGATACGCAGTATTTT
.	TRBV10-3	TRBJ2-5	.	CAISDGGGAVETQYF	TGTGCCATCAGTGACGGTGGTGGGGCTGTCGAGACCCAGTACTTC
.	TRBV4-2	TRBJ2-3	TRBD2	CASSHGEAGGGESTDTQYF	TGTGCCAGCAGCCATGGAGAGGCTGGGGGGGGTGAAAGCACAGATACGCAGTATTTT
.	TRBV4-1	TRBJ2-2	TRBD1	CASSLRQGAGGELFF	TGCGCCAGCAGCCTCAGACAGGGGGCTGGCGGGGAGCTGTTTTTT
.	TRBV28	TRBJ2-7	TRBD2	CASRLAGKLPEQYF	TGTGCCAGCAGACTAGCGGGCAAGCTCCCCGAGCAGTACTTC
.	TRBV2	TRBJ2-5	.	CASMSGAWETQYF	TGTGCCAGCATGTCGGGAGCTTGGGAGACCCAGTACTTC
few	TRBV20-1	TRBJ1-2	.	CSARGTRWGYTF	TGCAGTGCTAGGGGTACTCGGTGGGGCTACACCTTC
few	TRBV3-1	TRBJ1-2	.	CASSPLRRLNYGYTF	TGTGCCAGCAGCCCCTTGCGGCGGCTTAACTATGGCTACACCTTC
few	TRBV10-3	TRBJ1-2	.	CAISRQDYGYTF	TGTGCCATCAGCCGACAGGACTATGGCTACACCTTC
.	TRBV5-5	TRBJ2-7	.	CASSLSAGALYEQYF	TGTGCCAGCAGCTTGAGTGCGGGGGCCTTGTACGAGCAGTACTTC
.	TRBV4-2	TRBJ2-5	.	CASSQITGTWEETQYF	TGTGCCAGCAGCCAGATTACCGGGACTTGGGAAGAGACCCAGTACTTC
.	TRBV10-3	TRBJ2-5	TRBD2	CATPRLAGGPGETQYF	TGTGCCACGCCGAGACTAGCGGGGGGGCCGGGAGAGACCCAGTACTTC
.	TRBV24-1	TRBJ2-7	.	CATSLGYEQYF	TGTGCCACATCCCTAGGCTACGAGCAGTACTTC
few	TRBV4-2	TRBJ2-2	TRBD2	CASSQVGWGSGGSNTGELFF	TGTGCCAGCAGCCAAGTAGGTTGGGGTAGCGGGGGTTCGAACACCGGGGAGCTGTTTTTT
.	TRBV7-9	TRBJ2-4	.	CASSLVGREKAKNIQYF	TGTGCCAGCAGCTTAGTGGGCAGGGAAAAGGCCAAAAACATTCAGTACTTC
many	TRBV6-5	TRBJ2-6	.	CATRGSASGANVLTF	TGTGCCACCCGGGGTAGCGCCTCTGGGGCCAACGTCCTGACTTTC
few	TRBV5-1	TRBJ1-5	TRBD1	CASSLQGLDQPQHF	TGCGCCAGCAGCTTACAGGGGTTGGATCAGCCCCAGCATTTT
.	TRBV5-1	TRBJ2-3	.	CASSLRRLEDTQYF	TGCGCCAGCAGCTTGAGAAGGCTGGAGGATACGCAGTATTTT
.	TRBV30	TRBJ2-5	TRBD2	CAWRASGQLQETQYF	TGTGCCTGGAGAGCTAGCGGGCAACTTCAAGAGACCCAGTACTTC
few	TRBV7-9	TRBJ1-2	.	CASSIPANNYGYTF	TGTGCCAGCAGCATACCGGCGAATAACTATGGCTACACCTTC
few	TRBV5-1	TRBJ2-7	.	CASSPTPGPDEQYF	TGCGCCAGCAGCCCGACCCCGGGGCCGGACGAGCAGTACTTC
.	TRBV12-3/TRBV12-4	TRBJ2-2	.	CASSLRAANTGELFF	TGTGCCAGCAGTTTACGAGCGGCGAACACCGGGGAGCTGTTTTTT
few	TRBV12-3/TRBV12-4	TRBJ2-1	.	CASRVNRPANEQFF	TGTGCCAGCAGAGTCAACAGGCCTGCTAATGAGCAGTTCTTC
.	TRBV25-1	TRBJ1-2	TRBD1	CATSKGQGRYGYTF	TGTGCCACCTCCAAGGGACAGGGGAGGTATGGCTACACCTTC
.	TRBV28	TRBJ2-2	.	CASTQIGGHGGELFF	TGTGCCAGCACCCAAATAGGGGGGCACGGAGGGGAGCTGTTTTTT
.	TRBV14	TRBJ1-1	TRBD1	CASSPRTGEEAFF	TGTGCCAGCAGCCCGCGGACAGGAGAAGAAGCTTTCTTT
.	TRBV20-1	TRBJ2-1	TRBD2	CSAGNLAEGEQFF	TGCAGTGCGGGCAACCTAGCGGAGGGTGAGCAGTTCTTC
.	TRBV12-3/TRBV12-4	TRBJ2-5	TRBD2	CASSLKSGDQETQYF	TGTGCCAGCAGTTTAAAAAGCGGGGATCAAGAGACCCAGTACTTC
.	TRBV5-1	TRBJ1-1	.	CASSYSTGQGTEAFF	TGCGCCAGCAGCTATTCGACAGGCCAGGGCACTGAAGCTTTCTTT
.	TRBV7-6	TRBJ2-3	TRBD2	CASSLRAGGRLDTQYF	TGTGCCAGCAGCTTACGAGCGGGGGGGCGGTTAGATACGCAGTATTTT
few	TRBV4-2	TRBJ2-4	TRBD1	CASSQPDRDWNIQYF	TGTGCCAGCAGCCAACCAGACAGGGATTGGAACATTCAGTACTTC
.	TRBV20-1	TRBJ1-5	.	CSARNPVPNQPQHF	TGCAGTGCTAGAAATCCAGTCCCAAATCAGCCCCAGCATTTT
few	TRBV7-9	TRBJ2-1	TRBD1	CASSYGQGAPFPQFF	TGTGCCAGCAGCTACGGACAGGGGGCTCCCTTTCCCCAGTTCTTC
.	TRBV21-1	TRBJ2-3	.	CASGHSQGFETDTQYF	TGTGCCAGCGGTCACTCTCAGGGGTTTGAAACAGATACGCAGTATTTT
.	TRBV12-3/TRBV12-4	TRBJ1-1	.	CASSRGGQGRVFF	TGTGCCAGCAGTCGGGGGGGTCAGGGCCGGGTTTTCTTT
few	TRBV20-1	TRBJ1-4	.	CSARETGWGVEKLFF	TGCAGTGCTAGAGAGACGGGTTGGGGGGTTGAAAAACTGTTTTTT
.	TRBV5-1	TRBJ2-7	.	CASSLSPQGVQYF	TGCGCCAGCAGCTTGAGCCCACAGGGTGTGCAGTACTTC
.	TRBV12-5	TRBJ2-7	TRBD1	CASGSGTGPYEQYF	TGTGCTAGTGGCTCCGGGACAGGGCCCTACGAGCAGTACTTC
.	TRBV10-3	TRBJ2-1	TRBD1	CAISGRTGNDEQFF	TGTGCCATCAGTGGCCGGACAGGGAACGATGAGCAGTTCTTC
few	TRBV7-3	TRBJ1-2	TRBD1	CASSPRQGGFAHF	TGTGCCAGCAGCCCGAGACAGGGGGGCTTTGCACACTTC
few	TRBV6-5	TRBJ2-2	.	CASSGGGPGELFF	TGTGCCAGCAGTGGCGGAGGGCCTGGGGAGCTGTTTTTT
few	TRBV28	TRBJ1-1	TRBD1	CASSRLPGAGGFGTEAFF	TGTGCCAGCAGTAGATTGCCGGGAGCAGGGGGGTTTGGCACTGAAGCTTTCTTT
few	TRBV7-2	TRBJ1-1	.	CASRDWTEAFF	TGTGCCAGCCGGGATTGGACTGAAGCTTTCTTT
.	TRBV19	TRBJ1-2	.	CASSIEASRDRGYTF	TGTGCCAGTAGTATAGAAGCTTCGAGGGACCGTGGCTACACCTTC
.	TRBV5-1	TRBJ2-7	TRBD2	CASSLGTGGRNEQYF	TGCGCCAGCAGCTTGGGGACTGGCGGGAGAAACGAGCAGTACTTC
few	TRBV13	TRBJ1-2	TRBD1	CASSLAGDRANGYTF	TGTGCCAGCAGCTTAGCAGGGGACAGGGCAAACGGCTACACCTTC
.	TRBV2	TRBJ2-5	.	CASRPETQYF	TGTGCCAGCAGGCCTGAGACCCAGTACTTC
.	TRBV28	TRBJ1-2	.	CASSLPEANYGYTF	TGTGCCAGCAGTTTACCAGAAGCCAACTATGGCTACACCTTC
few	TRBV12-5	TRBJ1-1	.	CASGLAGAGTEAFF	TGTGCTAGTGGTTTGGCAGGGGCTGGCACTGAAGCTTTCTTT
many	TRBV11-2	TRBJ2-7	.	CASSLSTGTSGEQYF	TGTGCCAGCAGCTTAAGTACCGGGACATCCGGCGAGCAGTACTTC
.	TRBV27	TRBJ2-3	.	CATLGGITDTQYF	TGTGCCACTCTCGGGGGAATCACAGATACGCAGTATTTT
.	TRBV20-1	TRBJ2-5	.	CSARDEGRGGETQYF	TGCAGTGCTAGAGATGAGGGGAGAGGCGGAGAGACCCAGTACTTC
.	TRBV5-1	TRBJ2-1	TRBD2	CASSLVIPRGADEQFF	TGCGCCAGCAGCTTGGTGATTCCGCGGGGGGCGGATGAGCAGTTCTTC
few	TRBV7-8	TRBJ2-7	TRBD1	CASSAGTGAFLTYEQYF	TGTGCCAGCAGCGCCGGGACAGGGGCCTTTCTGACCTACGAGCAGTACTTC
few	TRBV12-3/TRBV12-4	TRBJ2-7	.	CASRSTGMPGQYF	TGTGCCAGCAGATCCACAGGGATGCCGGGGCAGTACTTC
few	TRBV29-1	TRBJ1-1	.	CSVQRGRGTEAFF	TGCAGCGTCCAGAGGGGCCGGGGGACTGAAGCTTTCTTT
.	TRBV14	TRBJ2-7	.	CASSLLGPGYEQCF	TGTGCCAGCAGCCTACTCGGACCGGGCTACGAGCAGTGCTTC